A selection of T cell receptor beta chains follows, all from one sample in a study of T cell clones after liver transplantation. Measured with immunoSEQ multiplex PCR; TCRdb has only the in-frame clones, and not every one. The sample holds about 120,000 clones, less than 95% seen once. This sample comprised CD4+ T cells from blood, obtained 12 months after liver transplant. Receptors were obtained from a human patient who received a liver transplant. The T cells may come from the graft donor. Both conserved end residues are part of each CDR3. The D gene is left open where the match is weak. Clone size is stated in some rows and not others, as once, few, many or a class when expanded.

clone_size	d_call	v_call	cdr3_length	j_call	cdr3_aa	cdr3_nt
NA	NA	TRBV5-1	15	TRBJ1-5	CASSSTGEGSQPQHF	TGCGCCAGCAGCTCTACCGGGGAAGGGTCCCAGCCCCAGCATTTT
few	NA	TRBV27	13	TRBJ2-3	CASRSKGADTQYF	TGTGCCAGCAGGAGTAAGGGGGCAGATACGCAGTATTTT
NA	NA	TRBV2	13	TRBJ1-5	CASSEGSNQPQHF	TGTGCCAGCAGTGAAGGTAGCAATCAGCCCCAGCATTTT
NA	TRBD1	TRBV5-1	15	TRBJ2-2	CASSLGQGNTGELFF	TGCGCCAGCAGCTTGGGACAGGGGAACACCGGGGAGCTGTTTTTT
NA	TRBD2	TRBV9	15	TRBJ2-7	CASSPGGTSGYEQYF	TGTGCCAGCAGCCCAGGCGGGACTAGCGGCTACGAGCAGTACTTC
NA	NA	TRBV7-2	14	TRBJ1-5	CASSPSYGNQPQHF	TGTGCCAGCAGCCCTAGCTATGGAAATCAGCCCCAGCATTTT
NA	NA	TRBV9	15	TRBJ2-5	CASSVDEGLQETQYF	TGTGCCAGCAGCGTAGACGAGGGCCTACAAGAGACCCAGTACTTC
NA	TRBD2	TRBV7-9	14	TRBJ2-3	CASSLGLAGDTQYF	TGTGCCAGCAGCCTGGGACTAGCGGGAGATACGCAGTATTTT
NA	NA	TRBV11-2	15	TRBJ1-2	CASSLGTVSNYGYTF	TGTGCCAGCAGCTTAGGGACGGTATCTAACTATGGCTACACCTTC
NA	TRBD2	TRBV27	17	TRBJ2-1	CASSPLPISGMTDEQFF	TGTGCCAGCAGTCCCCTCCCGATTAGCGGGATGACGGATGAGCAGTTCTTC
NA	NA	TRBV6-5	14	TRBJ1-1	CASSSGSSFTEAFF	TGTGCCAGCAGTTCTGGCAGTAGTTTCACTGAAGCTTTCTTT
once	NA	TRBV9	15	TRBJ2-7	CASSVEEGRTYEQYF	TGTGCCAGCAGCGTAGAGGAGGGCCGGACCTACGAGCAGTACTTC
once	TRBD2	TRBV5-6	16	TRBJ2-1	CASSSFLAGVGNEQFF	TGTGCCAGCAGCTCCTTTCTAGCGGGAGTAGGGAATGAGCAGTTCTTC
NA	TRBD1	TRBV29-1	14	TRBJ2-7	CSVSFGTGSSEQYF	TGCAGCGTTAGTTTCGGGACAGGGTCCTCCGAGCAGTACTTC
NA	NA	TRBV5-1	14	TRBJ1-3	CASSPGLSGNTIYF	TGCGCCAGCAGCCCGGGGCTCTCTGGAAACACCATATATTTT
NA	TRBD1	TRBV27	15	TRBJ1-1	CASSARGQMNTEAFF	TGTGCCAGCAGCGCTAGGGGGCAGATGAACACTGAAGCTTTCTTT
NA	NA	TRBV23-1	14	TRBJ2-3	CASSQGISTDTQYF	TGCGCCAGCAGTCAAGGGATTAGCACAGATACGCAGTATTTT
NA	TRBD2	TRBV9	14	TRBJ2-1	CASSVPDWGGEQFF	TGTGCCAGCAGCGTCCCGGACTGGGGGGGTGAGCAGTTCTTC
NA	TRBD1	TRBV5-1	15	TRBJ1-1	CASSLDAGGNTEAFF	TGCGCCAGCAGCTTAGATGCAGGGGGGAACACTGAAGCTTTCTTT
once	TRBD2	TRBV19	14	TRBJ2-7	CASGGAGPLREQYF	TGTGCCAGCGGGGGGGCGGGACCCCTACGAGAGCAGTACTTC
NA	TRBD1	TRBV18	15	TRBJ1-5	CASSPIDRGAQPQHF	TGTGCCAGCTCACCGATAGACAGGGGTGCTCAGCCCCAGCATTTT
NA	TRBD2	TRBV6-6	16	TRBJ2-7	CASSSDTAGDSYEQYF	TGTGCCAGCAGTTCCGACACGGCGGGAGACTCTTACGAGCAGTACTTC
NA	TRBD1	TRBV28	15	TRBJ2-7	CASSSSGTGGNEQYF	TGTGCCAGCAGTTCCTCCGGGACAGGGGGTAACGAGCAGTACTTC
NA	TRBD1	TRBV11-2	15	TRBJ2-3	CASSLGAGGADTQYF	TGTGCCAGCAGCTTAGGGGCAGGGGGCGCAGATACGCAGTATTTT
NA	NA	TRBV28	13	TRBJ1-4	CASLEGNNEKLFF	TGTGCCAGCTTAGAGGGCAATAATGAAAAACTGTTTTTT
NA	NA	TRBV5-1	18	TRBJ1-1	CASSLAGGGAPMNTEAFF	TGCGCCAGCAGCTTGGCCGGGGGTGGGGCCCCAATGAACACTGAAGCTTTCTTT
NA	NA	TRBV18	16	TRBJ1-4	CASSRADGATNEKLFF	TGTGCCAGCTCACGGGCGGACGGGGCAACTAATGAAAAACTGTTTTTT
NA	TRBD2	TRBV5-1	15	TRBJ2-3	CASSPLAESTDTQYF	TGCGCCAGCAGCCCTCTAGCGGAGAGCACAGATACGCAGTATTTT
NA	NA	TRBV7-3	14	TRBJ2-2	CASSLGWDTGELFF	TGTGCCAGCAGCCTCGGGTGGGATACCGGGGAGCTGTTTTTT
NA	NA	TRBV19	16	TRBJ1-1	CASSIEQRGMNTEAFF	TGTGCCAGTAGTATTGAGCAAAGGGGGATGAACACTGAAGCTTTCTTT
once	TRBD2	TRBV4-3	16	TRBJ2-2	CASSPGLAGHTGELFF	TGCGCCAGCAGCCCGGGACTAGCGGGTCACACCGGGGAGCTGTTTTTT